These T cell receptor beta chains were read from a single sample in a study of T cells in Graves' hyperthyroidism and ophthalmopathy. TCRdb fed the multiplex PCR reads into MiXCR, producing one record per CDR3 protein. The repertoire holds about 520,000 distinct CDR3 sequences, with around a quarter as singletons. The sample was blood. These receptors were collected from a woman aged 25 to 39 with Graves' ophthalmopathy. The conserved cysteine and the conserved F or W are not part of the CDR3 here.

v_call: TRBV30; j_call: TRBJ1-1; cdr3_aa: AWSVQGDTEAS
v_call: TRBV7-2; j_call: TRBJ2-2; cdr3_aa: ASSLVYGGELF
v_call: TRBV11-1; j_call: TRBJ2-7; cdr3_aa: ASSITGTESYEQY
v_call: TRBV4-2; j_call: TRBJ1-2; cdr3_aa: ASSLIQPGLSYGYT
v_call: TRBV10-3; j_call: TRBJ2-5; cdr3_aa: AIQGPQETQY
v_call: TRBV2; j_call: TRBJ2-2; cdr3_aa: ASTVSGANTGELF
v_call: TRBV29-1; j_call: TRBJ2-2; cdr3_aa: SGGQGTNTGELF
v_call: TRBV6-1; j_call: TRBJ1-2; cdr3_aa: ASRSPGANYGYT
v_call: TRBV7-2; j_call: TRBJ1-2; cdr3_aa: ASSSSSGGPYGYT
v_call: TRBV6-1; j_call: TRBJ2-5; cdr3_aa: ASSVSGDGRETQY
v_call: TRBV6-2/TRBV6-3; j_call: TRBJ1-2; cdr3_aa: ASSDRGGYT
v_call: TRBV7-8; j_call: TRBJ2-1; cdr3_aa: ASSLAGGLNEQF
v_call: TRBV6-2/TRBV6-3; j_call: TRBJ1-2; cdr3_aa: ASTQDRSYGYT
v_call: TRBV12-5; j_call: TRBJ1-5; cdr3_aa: ASGPGFQGNQPQH
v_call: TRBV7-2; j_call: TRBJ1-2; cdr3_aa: ASSLARSGYT
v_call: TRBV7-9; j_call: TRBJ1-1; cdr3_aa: ASSLVTSINEAF
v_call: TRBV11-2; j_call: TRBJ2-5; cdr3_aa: ASSLVRGSGTQY